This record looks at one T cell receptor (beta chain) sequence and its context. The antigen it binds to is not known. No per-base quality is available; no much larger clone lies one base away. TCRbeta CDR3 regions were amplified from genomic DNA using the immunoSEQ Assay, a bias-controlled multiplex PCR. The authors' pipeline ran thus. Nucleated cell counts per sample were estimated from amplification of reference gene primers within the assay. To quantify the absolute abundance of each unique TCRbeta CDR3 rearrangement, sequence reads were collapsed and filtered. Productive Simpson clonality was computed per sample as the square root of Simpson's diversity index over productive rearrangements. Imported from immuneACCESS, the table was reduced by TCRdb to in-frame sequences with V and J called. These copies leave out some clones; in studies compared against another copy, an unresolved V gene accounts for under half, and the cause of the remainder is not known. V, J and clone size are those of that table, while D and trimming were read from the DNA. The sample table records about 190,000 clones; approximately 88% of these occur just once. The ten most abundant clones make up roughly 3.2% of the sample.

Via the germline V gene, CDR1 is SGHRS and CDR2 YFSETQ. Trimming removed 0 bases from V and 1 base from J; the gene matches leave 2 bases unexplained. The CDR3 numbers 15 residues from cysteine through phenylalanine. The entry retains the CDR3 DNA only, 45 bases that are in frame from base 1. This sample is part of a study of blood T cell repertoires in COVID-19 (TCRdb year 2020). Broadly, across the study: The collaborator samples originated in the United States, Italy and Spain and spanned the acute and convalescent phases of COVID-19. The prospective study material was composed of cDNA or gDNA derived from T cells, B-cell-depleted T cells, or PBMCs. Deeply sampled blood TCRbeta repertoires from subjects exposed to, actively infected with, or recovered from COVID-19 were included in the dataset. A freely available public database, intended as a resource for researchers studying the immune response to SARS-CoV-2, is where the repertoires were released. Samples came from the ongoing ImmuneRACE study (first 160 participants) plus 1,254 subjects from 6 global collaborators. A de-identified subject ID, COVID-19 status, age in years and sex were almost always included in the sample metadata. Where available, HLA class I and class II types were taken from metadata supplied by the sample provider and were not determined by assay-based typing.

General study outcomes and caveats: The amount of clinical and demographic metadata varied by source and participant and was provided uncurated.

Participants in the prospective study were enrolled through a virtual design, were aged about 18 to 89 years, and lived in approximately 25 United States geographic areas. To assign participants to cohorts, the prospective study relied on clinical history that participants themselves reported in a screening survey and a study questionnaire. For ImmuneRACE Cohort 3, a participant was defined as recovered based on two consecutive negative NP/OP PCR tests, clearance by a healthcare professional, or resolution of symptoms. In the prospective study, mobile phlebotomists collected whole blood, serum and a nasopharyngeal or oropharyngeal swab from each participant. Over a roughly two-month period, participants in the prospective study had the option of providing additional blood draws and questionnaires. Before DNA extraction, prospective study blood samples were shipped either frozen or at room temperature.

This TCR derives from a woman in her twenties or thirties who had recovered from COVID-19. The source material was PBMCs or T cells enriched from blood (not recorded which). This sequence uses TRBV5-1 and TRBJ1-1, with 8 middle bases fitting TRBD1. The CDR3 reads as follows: CASSLEDRGNTEAFF. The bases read TGCGCCAGCAGCTTGGAAGACAGGGGGAACACTGAAGCTTTCTTT.